The clone carrying this T cell receptor beta chain was seen many times. The data were obtained in a study of T cells in Graves' hyperthyroidism and ophthalmopathy. Germline-derived CDR1 and CDR2 are LGHDT and YNNKEL (reference sequence). The CDR3 sequence is 15 residues long. After removal of 3 bases from V and 6 bases from J, the junction contained 9 bases not matched to a gene. It was RNA transcripts that yielded the amplified TCR beta CDR3 regions. First-round RT-PCR targeting the TCR CDR3 was performed with the HTBI primer set. TCRdb analysed the multiplex PCR reads with MiXCR anew, one entry per CDR3 protein. The sample lists roughly 500,000 distinct CDR3 sequences; roughly 25% were seen once. Not enrolled were patients with uncontrolled infection, other autoimmune disease, pregnancy or lactation. Clinical symptoms, serum thyroxine and TRAb, thyroid ultrasound and orbital computed tomography were used for the diagnoses.

The chain is built from TRBV3-1 and TRBJ1-2; TRBD1 aligns across 8 bases. The receptor comes from a woman younger than 45 with Graves' ophthalmopathy. The sequenced material came from blood. The CDR3 bases are TGTGCCAGCAGCCAGGGGGACAGGAGAAGGCATGGCTACACCTTC. Translating it yields CASSQGDRRRHGYTF.